This TCR beta chain was identified during a study of shared clonotypes between healthy human individuals. Germline lookup yields CDR1 SQVTM and CDR2 ANQGSEA. Trimming took 7 bases from V and 5 from J; bases not matched to a gene: 11. This CDR3 is built from 14 residues. Sequencing used immunoSEQ multiplex PCR; TCRdb keeps in-frame clones, though not all of them. The repertoire holds roughly 770,000 clones, with roughly 96% as singletons. As to this clone: The antigen is undetermined.

In the naive CD8 group, cells lacked CD45RO and were positively selected for CCR7, so terminally differentiated effector memory CD45RA+ cells were left out. Donors comprised only Caucasian adults living in Nashville, Tennessee. Study-wide points: Richness estimates generally favored naive over memory subsets.

The clonotype comes from a man aged 25 to 45 in good health. The V call is TRBV29-1, the J call TRBJ2-1; TRBD1 matches 7 bases. Specimen: naive CD8+ T cells sorted from blood. The CDR3 is CSAMGTETNNEQFF. The CDR3 DNA reads as TGCAGCGCTATGGGGACAGAGACTAACAATGAGCAGTTCTTC.